This T cell receptor (beta chain) was sequenced for a study of blood T cell repertoires in COVID-19. Overall study context: The study drew acute and convalescent COVID-19 samples from the United States, Italy and Spain.

Germline-derived CDR1 and CDR2 are SQVTM and ANQGSEA. CDR3 size: 11 residues. V lost 6 bases to trimming and J lost 4 bases, with 9 bases between them. Profiled with immunoSEQ multiplex PCR; TCRdb holds only in-frame clones, not every one. The repertoire holds about 210,000 clones, with more than 80% as singletons. Input material: peripheral blood. The source of this sequence is a woman of 80 years or more with COVID-19, enrolled during active disease. The chain couples TRBV29-1 to TRBJ1-2; TRBD1 might be the D (6 bases). The CDR3 DNA follows: TGCAGCGTGCGGACAGCCTATGGCTACACCTTC. This translates into CSVRTAYGYTF.